The 9 T cell receptor beta chains below were found in one sample sequenced in a study of blood T cell repertoires in COVID-19. The table came from immunoSEQ multiplex PCR; TCRdb's copy has only in-frame clones and leaves some out. This sample has a few hundred thousand clones; around 84% occur once, and the top ten carry over 9.5%. The material sequenced was peripheral blood. Source of these receptors: a woman older than 75 with COVID-19, enrolled during active disease.

In nucleotides, the CDR3 is TGCGCCAGCAGCCGCGGACCCTCGGGGGAGACCCAGTACTTC. Amino acids: CASSRGPSGETQYF. V gene TRBV5-1 combines with J gene TRBJ2-5; maybe TRBD2 (5 bases). The V and J ends lost 4 bases and 5 bases respectively, with 15 bases between them. The CDR3 has 14 residues. Germline V gene lookup returns CDR1 SGHRS and CDR2 YFSETQ.

This chain connects TRBV12-3 or TRBV12-4 to TRBJ1-1; D is ambiguous. V shed 7 bases and J shed 1 base, with 10 bases lying between them. This CDR3 comprises 13 residues. DNA of the CDR3: TGTGCCAGCATAGATAGCCCGAACACTGAAGCTTTCTTT. Protein product: CASIDSPNTEAFF.

V usage is TRBV6-6 and J usage is TRBJ1-6; D is uncertain. CDR3 length equals 15 residues. CDR1 is MNHNY, CDR2 SVGAGI, per germline (reference sequence). The V end lost 7 bases, the J end lost 0 bases, and 10 bases lay between the germline ends. The CDR3 bases are TGTGCCAGCACCAGAGGAAGCTCCTATAATTCACCCCTCCACTTT. Residues: CASTRGSSYNSPLHF.

The chain uses TRBV19 and TRBJ2-1; TRBD1 aligns across 8 bases. Trimming took 3 bases from V and 2 from J; bases not matched to a gene: 3. The CDR3 extends over 15 amino acids. Germline lookup yields CDR1 LNHDA and CDR2 SQIVND (reference sequence). CDR3 region: CASSIGQGAYNEQFF. Here the CDR3 DNA reads TGTGCCAGTAGTATCGGACAGGGAGCCTACAATGAGCAGTTCTTC.

The chain employs TRBV30 and TRBJ1-6; TRBD1 agrees at 9 bases. V lost 0 bases and J lost 10; bases outside the gene matches: 4. The CDR3 is 14 residues long. From germline, CDR1 is GTSNPN and CDR2 SVGIG (reference sequence). This chain's CDR3 is CAWSVQGAGSPLHF. The CDR3, as DNA: TGTGCCTGGAGTGTACAGGGGGCAGGATCACCCCTCCACTTT.

In its sample, this clone was seen once. The chain recombines TRBV7-2 with TRBJ2-5; 14 bases match TRBD2. The ends lost 5 bases at V and 4 bases at J; junction bases unmatched: 6. Germline assignment: CDR1 SGHTA and CDR2 FQGNSA. This CDR3 spans 16 amino acids. The CDR3 DNA reads TGTGCCAGCAGCCCAGGGACTAGCGGGGGCCCAGAGACCCAGTACTTC. It is translated as CASSPGTSGGPETQYF. Filled out from reference TRBV7-2 and TRBJ2-5, the complete variable domain reads GAGVSQSPSNKVTEKGKDVELRCDPISGHTALYWYRQSLGQGLEFLIYFQGNSAPDKSGLPSDRFSAERTGGSVSTLTIQRTQQEDSAVYLCASSPGTSGGPETQYFGPGTRLLVL.

This CDR3 is CASSDLRGFGYGYTF. CDR3 bases: TGTGCCAGCAGTGATCTCCGGGGGTTCGGCTATGGCTACACCTTC. The chain carries TRBV6-1 and TRBJ1-2, with D maybe TRBD1 (5 bases). The germline V gene encodes CDR1 MNHNS and CDR2 SASEGT. The V gene lost 3 bases and the J gene lost 4 bases, with 15 bases spanning the gap. The CDR3 is 15 residues long.

This clone was detected once. The chain links TRBV5-1 to TRBJ2-3; TRBD1 agrees at 9 bases. The CDR3 consists of 15 residues. Germline values: CDR1 SGHRS, CDR2 YFSETQ. The J segment lost 6 bases and the V segment lost 0 bases, leaving 5 bases of the junction unmatched. The CDR3: CASSLVGQGLDTQYF. CDR3 coding DNA: TGCGCCAGCAGCTTGGTGGGACAGGGTTTGGATACGCAGTATTTT.

The V and J genes are TRBV7-9 and TRBJ1-1; D not resolved. CDR1 is SEHNR, CDR2 FQNEAQ, per germline (reference sequence). The CDR3 has 14 amino acids. The V end was cut by 3 bases, the J end by 4 bases, with 12 bases between. CDR3 region: CASSFPTAGTEAFF. In nucleotides, the CDR3 is TGTGCCAGCAGCTTCCCAACAGCGGGCACTGAAGCTTTCTTT.